This TCR beta chain was obtained from a study of blood T cell repertoires in COVID-19. Study-level information: Spain, Italy and the United States supplied samples that represented acute and convalescent COVID-19. T cells, B-cell-depleted T cells, or PBMCs provided the cDNA or gDNA that served as material.

In the study's own analysis: Counts of nucleated cells, estimated from reference gene primer amplification, were obtained. Using immunoSEQ multiplex PCR, the repertoire was profiled, and TCRdb retains in-frame clones only, with some absent. V and J calls plus clone size are reproduced from that table; the DNA served to infer D and trimming. This table has more than 75,000 clones, 88% appearing once. From germline, CDR1 is LNHDA and CDR2 SQIVND (reference sequence). The CDR3 is 14 residues long. V was cut by 7 bases and J by 0 bases, with 10 bases left in between. The receptor comes from an elderly woman with acute or convalescent COVID-19. The sequenced material came from peripheral blood. This chain connects TRBV19 to TRBJ1-3; the D is unclear. The CDR3, as DNA: TGTGCCAGTACCACAGTTGCCTCTGGAAACACCATATATTTT. Its protein is CASTTVASGNTIYF.